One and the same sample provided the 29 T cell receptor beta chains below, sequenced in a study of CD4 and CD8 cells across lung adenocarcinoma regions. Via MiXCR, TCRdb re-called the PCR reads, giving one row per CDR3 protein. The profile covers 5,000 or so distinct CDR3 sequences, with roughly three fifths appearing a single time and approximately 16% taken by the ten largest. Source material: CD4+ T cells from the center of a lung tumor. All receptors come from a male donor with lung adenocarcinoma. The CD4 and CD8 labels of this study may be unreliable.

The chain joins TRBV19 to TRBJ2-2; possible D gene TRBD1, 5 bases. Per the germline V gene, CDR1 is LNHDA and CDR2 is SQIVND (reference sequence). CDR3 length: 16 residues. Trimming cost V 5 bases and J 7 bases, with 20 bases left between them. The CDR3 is CASSGAGIVLGGELFF. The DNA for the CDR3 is TGTGCCAGTAGTGGGGCAGGGATCGTGTTAGGCGGGGAGCTGTTTTTT.

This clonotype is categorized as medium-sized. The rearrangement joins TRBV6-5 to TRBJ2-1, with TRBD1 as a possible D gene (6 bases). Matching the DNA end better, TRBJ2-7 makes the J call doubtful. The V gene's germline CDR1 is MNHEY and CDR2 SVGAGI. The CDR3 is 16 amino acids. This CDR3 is CASSYRGNWGTYEQYF. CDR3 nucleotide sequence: TGTGCCAGCAGTTATAGGGGGAATTGGGGGACCTACGAGCAGTACTTC.

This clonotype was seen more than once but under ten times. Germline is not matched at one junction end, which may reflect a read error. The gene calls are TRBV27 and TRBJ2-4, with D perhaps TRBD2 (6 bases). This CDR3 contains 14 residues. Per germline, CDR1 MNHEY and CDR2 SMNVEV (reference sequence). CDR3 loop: CAGSGGCDQETQYF. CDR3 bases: TGTGCGGGCAGTGGGGGGTGTGACCAAGAGACGCAGTATTTC.

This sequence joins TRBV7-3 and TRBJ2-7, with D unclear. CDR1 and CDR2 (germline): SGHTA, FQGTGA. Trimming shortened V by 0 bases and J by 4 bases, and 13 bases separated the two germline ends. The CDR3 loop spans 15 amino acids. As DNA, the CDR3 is TGTGCCAGCAGCTTAACGGGATCCAGCTCTTACGAGCAGTACTTC. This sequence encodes CASSLTGSSSYEQYF.

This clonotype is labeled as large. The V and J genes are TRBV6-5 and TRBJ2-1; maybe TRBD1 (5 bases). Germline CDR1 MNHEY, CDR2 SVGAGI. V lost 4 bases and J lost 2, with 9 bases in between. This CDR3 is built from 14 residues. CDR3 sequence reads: CASSSGYAYNEQFF. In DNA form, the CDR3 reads TGTGCCAGCAGTTCAGGGTACGCCTACAATGAGCAGTTCTTC.

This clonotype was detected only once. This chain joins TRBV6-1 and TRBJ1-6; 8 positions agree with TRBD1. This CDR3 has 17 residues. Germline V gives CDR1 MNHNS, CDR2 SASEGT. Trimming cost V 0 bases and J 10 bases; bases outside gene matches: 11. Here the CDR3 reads CASSEAIRQGLQSPLHF. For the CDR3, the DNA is TGTGCCAGCAGTGAAGCAATAAGACAGGGGTTGCAATCACCCCTCCACTTT.

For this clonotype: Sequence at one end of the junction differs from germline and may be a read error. CDR3 nucleotide sequence: TGTGCCACCAGTGACCCCCTGGGGTCTGGGGGCCGGGACCCAGAGACGCAGTACTTC. Residues: CATSDPLGSGGRDPETQYF. The chain joins TRBV24-1 to TRBJ2-5, with D possibly TRBD1 on 6 matching bases. The CDR3 is made up of 19 amino acids. Germline assignment: CDR1 KGHDR and CDR2 SFDVKD.

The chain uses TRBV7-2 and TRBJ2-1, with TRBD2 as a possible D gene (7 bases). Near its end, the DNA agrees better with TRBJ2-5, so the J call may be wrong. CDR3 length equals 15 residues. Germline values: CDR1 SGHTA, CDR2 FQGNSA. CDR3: CASSLVGGALETQYF. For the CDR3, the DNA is TGTGCCAGCAGCTTAGTGGGGGGGGCGCTTGAGACCCAGTACTTC.

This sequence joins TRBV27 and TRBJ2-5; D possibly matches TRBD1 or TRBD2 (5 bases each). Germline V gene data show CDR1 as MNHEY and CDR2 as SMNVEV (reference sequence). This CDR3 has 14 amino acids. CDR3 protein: CAGSRGPDQDTQYF. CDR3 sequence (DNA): TGTGCGGGCAGTCGGGGCCCTGACCAAGATACGCAGTACTTC.

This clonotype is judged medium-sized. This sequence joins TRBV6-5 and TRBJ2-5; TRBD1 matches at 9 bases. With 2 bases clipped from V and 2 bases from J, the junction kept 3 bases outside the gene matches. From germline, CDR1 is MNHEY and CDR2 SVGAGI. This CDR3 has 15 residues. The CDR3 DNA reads TGTGCCAGCAGTTACGGTGACAGGGGGCAAGAGACCCAGTACTTC. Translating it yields CASSYGDRGQETQYF.

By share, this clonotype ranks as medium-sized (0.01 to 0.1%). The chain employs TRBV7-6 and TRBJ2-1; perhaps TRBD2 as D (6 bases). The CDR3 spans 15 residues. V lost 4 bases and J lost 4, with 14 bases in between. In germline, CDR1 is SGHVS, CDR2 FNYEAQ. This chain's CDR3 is CASSWGDLSYNEQFF. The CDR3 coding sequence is TGTGCCAGCAGCTGGGGGGATTTGAGTTACAATGAGCAGTTCTTC. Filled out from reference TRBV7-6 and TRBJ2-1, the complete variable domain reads GAGVSQSPRYKVTKRGQDVALRCDPISGHVSLYWYRQALGQGPEFLTYFNYEAQQDKSGLPNDRFSAERPEGSISTLTIQRTEQRDSAMYRCASSWGDLSYNEQFFGPGTRLTVL.

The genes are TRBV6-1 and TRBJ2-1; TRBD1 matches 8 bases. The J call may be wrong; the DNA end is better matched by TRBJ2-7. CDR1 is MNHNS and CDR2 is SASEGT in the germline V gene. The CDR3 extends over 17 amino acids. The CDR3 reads CASSFQALGDRPYEQYF. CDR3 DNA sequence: TGTGCCAGCAGCTTCCAGGCTCTAGGGGACAGGCCCTACGAGCAGTACTTC.

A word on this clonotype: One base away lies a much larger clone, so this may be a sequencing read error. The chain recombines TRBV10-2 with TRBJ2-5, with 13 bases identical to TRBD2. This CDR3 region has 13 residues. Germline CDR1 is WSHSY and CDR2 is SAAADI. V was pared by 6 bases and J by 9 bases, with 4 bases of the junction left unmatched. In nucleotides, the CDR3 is TGCGCCAGCAGACTAGCGGGAGGGGAGTCCCAGTACTTC. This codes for CASRLAGGESQYF.

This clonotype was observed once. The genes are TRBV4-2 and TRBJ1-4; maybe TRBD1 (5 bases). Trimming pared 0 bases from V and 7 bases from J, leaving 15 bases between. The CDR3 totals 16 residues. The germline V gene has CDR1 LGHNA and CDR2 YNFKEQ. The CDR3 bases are TGTGCCAGCAGCCAAGACCATCCGGGGGTGGGTGAAAAACTGTTTTTT. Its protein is CASSQDHPGVGEKLFF.

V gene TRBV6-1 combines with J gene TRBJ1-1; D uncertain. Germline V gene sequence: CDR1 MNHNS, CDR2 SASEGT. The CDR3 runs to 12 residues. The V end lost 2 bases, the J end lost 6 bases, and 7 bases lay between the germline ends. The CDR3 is CASSERRAEAFF. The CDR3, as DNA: TGTGCCAGCAGTGAAAGGAGAGCTGAAGCTTTCTTT.

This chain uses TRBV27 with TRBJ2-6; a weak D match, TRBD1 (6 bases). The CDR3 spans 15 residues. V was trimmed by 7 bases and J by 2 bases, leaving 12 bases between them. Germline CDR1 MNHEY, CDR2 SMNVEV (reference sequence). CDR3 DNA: TGTGCCAGCACTACCCCAGGGGCTGGGGCCAACGTCCTGACTTTC. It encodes CASTTPGAGANVLTF.

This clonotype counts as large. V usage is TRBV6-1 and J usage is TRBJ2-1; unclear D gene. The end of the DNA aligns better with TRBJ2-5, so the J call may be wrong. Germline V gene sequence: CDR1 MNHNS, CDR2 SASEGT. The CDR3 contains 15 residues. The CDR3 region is CASSEARWRPETQYF. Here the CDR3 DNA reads TGTGCCAGCAGTGAAGCGCGGTGGCGACCCGAGACCCAGTACTTC.

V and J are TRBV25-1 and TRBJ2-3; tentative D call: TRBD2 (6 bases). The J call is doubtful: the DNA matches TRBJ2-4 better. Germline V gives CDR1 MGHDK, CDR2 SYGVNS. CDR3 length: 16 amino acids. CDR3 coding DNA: TGTGCCAGCAGTGCGGCGGGGCGAGGGGCCAGAGATACTCAGTACTTC. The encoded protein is CASSAAGRGARDTQYF.

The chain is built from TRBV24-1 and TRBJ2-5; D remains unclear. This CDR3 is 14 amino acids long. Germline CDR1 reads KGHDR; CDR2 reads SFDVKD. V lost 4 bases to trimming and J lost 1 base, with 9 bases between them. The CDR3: CATSEDGLQETQYF. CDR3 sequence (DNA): TGTGCCACCAGTGAGGACGGCCTCCAAGAGACCCAGTACTTC.

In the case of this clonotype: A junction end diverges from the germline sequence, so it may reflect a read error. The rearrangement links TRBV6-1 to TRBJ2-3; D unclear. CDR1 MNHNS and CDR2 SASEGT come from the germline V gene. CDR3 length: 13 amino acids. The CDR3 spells CARSEARKDTQYF. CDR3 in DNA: TGTGCCAGGAGTGAGGCCAGGAAAGACACGCAGTATTTT.

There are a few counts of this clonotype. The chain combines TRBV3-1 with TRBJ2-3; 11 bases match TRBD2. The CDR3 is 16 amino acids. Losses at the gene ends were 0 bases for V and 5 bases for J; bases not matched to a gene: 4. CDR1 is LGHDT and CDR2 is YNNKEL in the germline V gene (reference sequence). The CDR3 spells CASSQDLAGGKDTQYF. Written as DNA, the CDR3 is TGTGCCAGCAGCCAAGATTTAGCGGGAGGGAAAGATACGCAGTATTTT.

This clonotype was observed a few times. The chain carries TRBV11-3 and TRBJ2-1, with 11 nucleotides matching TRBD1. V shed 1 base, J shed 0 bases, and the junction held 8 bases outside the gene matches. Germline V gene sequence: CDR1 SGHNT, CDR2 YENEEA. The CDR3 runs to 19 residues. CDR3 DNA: TGTGCCAGCAGCTTAGGGTGGAGCGGGACAGGGGGCTCCTACAATGAGCAGTTCTTC. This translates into CASSLGWSGTGGSYNEQFF. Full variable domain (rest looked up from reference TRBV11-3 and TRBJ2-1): EAGVVQSPRYKIIEKKQPVAFWCNPISGHNTLYWYLQNLGQGPELLIRYENEEAVDDSQLPKDRFSAERLKGVDSTLKIQPAELGDSAVYLCASSLGWSGTGGSYNEQFFGPGTRLTVL.

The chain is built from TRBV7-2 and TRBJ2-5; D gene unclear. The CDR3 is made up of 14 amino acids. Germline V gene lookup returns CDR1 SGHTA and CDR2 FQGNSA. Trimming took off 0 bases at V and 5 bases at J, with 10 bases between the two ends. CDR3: CASSLASGHETQYF. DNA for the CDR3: TGTGCCAGCAGCTTAGCATCGGGCCACGAGACCCAGTACTTC.

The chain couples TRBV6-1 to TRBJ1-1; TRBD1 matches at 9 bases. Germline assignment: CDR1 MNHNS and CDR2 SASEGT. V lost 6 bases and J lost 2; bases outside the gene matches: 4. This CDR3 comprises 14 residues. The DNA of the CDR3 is TGTGCCAGCAGCAGGGACAGGGCAAACACTGAAGCTTTCTTT. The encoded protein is CASSRDRANTEAFF.

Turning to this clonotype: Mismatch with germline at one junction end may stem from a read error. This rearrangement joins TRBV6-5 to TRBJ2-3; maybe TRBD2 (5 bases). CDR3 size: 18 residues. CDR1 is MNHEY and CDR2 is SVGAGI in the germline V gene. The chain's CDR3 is CASSHQSGYSKKAETQYF. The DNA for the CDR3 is TGTGCCAGCAGTCACCAATCGGGGTATTCGAAGAAGGCAGAGACGCAGTACTTT.

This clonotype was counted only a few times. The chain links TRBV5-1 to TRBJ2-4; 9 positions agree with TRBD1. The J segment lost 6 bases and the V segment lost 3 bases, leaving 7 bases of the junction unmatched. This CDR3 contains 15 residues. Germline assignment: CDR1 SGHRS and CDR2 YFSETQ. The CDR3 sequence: CASSWTGAVGNIQYF. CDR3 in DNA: TGCGCCAGCAGCTGGACAGGGGCCGTTGGAAACATTCAGTACTTC.

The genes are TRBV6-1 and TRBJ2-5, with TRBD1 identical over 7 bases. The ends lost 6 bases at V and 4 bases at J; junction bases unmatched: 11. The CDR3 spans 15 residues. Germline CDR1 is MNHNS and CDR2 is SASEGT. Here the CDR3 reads CASRQAPGTVETQYF. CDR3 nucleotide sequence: TGTGCCAGCAGACAAGCCCCCGGGACAGTAGAGACCCAGTACTTC.

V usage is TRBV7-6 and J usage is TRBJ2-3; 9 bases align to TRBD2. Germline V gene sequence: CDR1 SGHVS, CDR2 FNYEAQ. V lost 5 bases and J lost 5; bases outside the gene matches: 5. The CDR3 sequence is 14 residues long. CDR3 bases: TGTGCCAGCAGCGGGACTAGCATGGTAGATACGCAGTATTTT. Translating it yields CASSGTSMVDTQYF.

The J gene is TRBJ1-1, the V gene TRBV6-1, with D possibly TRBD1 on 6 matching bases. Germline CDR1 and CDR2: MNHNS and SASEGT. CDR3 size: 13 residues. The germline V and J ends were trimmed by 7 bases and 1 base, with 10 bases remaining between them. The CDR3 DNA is TGTGCCAGCAACCGGGGGCCGAACACTGAAGCTTTCTTT. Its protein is CASNRGPNTEAFF.